Below, 18 T cell receptor beta chains from the same sample are listed, as sequenced in a study of OX40 agonist ivuxolimab in advanced cancers. Profiling relied on immunoSEQ multiplex PCR, and the TCRdb table lists in-frame clones only, not all of them. Among about 83,000 clones, roughly 84% were seen once, and the ten largest hold roughly 0.7%. Here the sequenced sample was CD4+ or CD8+ T cells sorted from blood, taken in a trial of the OX40 agonist ivuxolimab. The receptors derive from an adult with an advanced solid tumor such as melanoma, head and neck, liver or kidney cancer.

CDR3 in DNA: TGCGCCAGCAGCCATATCTTTAAAGGGGGGGATTACGAGCAGTACTTC. It codes for CASSHIFKGGDYEQYF. The J gene is TRBJ2-7, the V gene TRBV4-1; a weak D match, TRBD2 (7 bases). CDR3 size: 16 residues. The germline V gene has CDR1 MGHRA and CDR2 YSYEKL. V was pared by 3 bases and J by 4 bases, with 19 bases between.

V usage is TRBV29-1 and J usage is TRBJ2-1; the D gene is possibly TRBD2 (6 bases). Germline V gene data show CDR1 as SQVTM and CDR2 as ANQGSEA. Deletions cut 6 bases from V and 0 bases from J, with 12 bases between. CDR3 length equals 14 residues. The DNA of the CDR3 is TGCAGCGTCCGTAATAGCGGCTCCTACAATGAGCAGTTCTTC. This sequence encodes CSVRNSGSYNEQFF.

The chain carries TRBV5-4 and TRBJ2-7; D may be TRBD2 (6 bases). Trimming pared 1 base from V and 3 bases from J, leaving 11 bases between. Germline CDR1 SGHNT, CDR2 YYREEE (reference sequence). The CDR3 sequence is 14 residues long. Here the CDR3 DNA reads TGTGCCAGCAGCTTGAAAGACGGGGGCTACGAGCAGTACTTC. Its protein is CASSLKDGGYEQYF.

The chain has TRBV30 and TRBJ1-2; a possible D gene is TRBD1 (5 bases). The V and J ends lost 1 base and 7 bases respectively, with 10 bases between them. Germline CDR1 reads GTSNPN; CDR2 reads SVGIG (reference sequence). This CDR3 has 12 amino acids. The CDR3 protein is CAWSAGTGGYTF. The CDR3 coding sequence is TGTGCCTGGAGTGCGGGGACGGGTGGCTACACCTTC.

V is TRBV7-2 and J is TRBJ2-7; 9 positions match TRBD2. The V gene's germline CDR1 is SGHTA and CDR2 FQGNSA. This CDR3 region has 16 residues. Germline trimming cut 5 bases from V and 2 bases from J; bases unmatched to any gene: 10. The CDR3 sequence is CASSPDAGGMAYEQYF. DNA of the CDR3: TGTGCCAGCAGCCCGGATGCGGGAGGGATGGCCTACGAGCAGTACTTC. Full variable domain (remainder filled in from reference TRBV7-2 and TRBJ2-7): GAGVSQSPSNKVTEKGKDVELRCDPISGHTALYWYRQSLGQGLEFLIYFQGNSAPDKSGLPSDRFSAERTGGSVSTLTIQRTQQEDSAVYLCASSPDAGGMAYEQYFGPGTRLTVT.

The chain couples TRBV6-1 to TRBJ2-3, with D uncertain. This CDR3 contains 14 residues. The germline V and J ends were trimmed by 4 bases and 1 base, with 9 bases remaining between them. The germline V gene has CDR1 MNHNS and CDR2 SASEGT. DNA of the CDR3: TGTGCCAGCAGTGCCGGTATGGGCACAGATACGCAGTATTTT. Its protein is CASSAGMGTDTQYF.

This chain connects TRBV18 to TRBJ2-6; D possibly uses TRBD1 or TRBD2 (5 bases each). Trimming took off 0 bases at V and 0 bases at J, with 21 bases between the two ends. The CDR3 is 21 residues long. Germline V gene data show CDR1 as KGHSH and CDR2 as LQKENI. This CDR3 reads CASSPPGVTPTGLSGANVLTF. CDR3 sequence (DNA): TGTGCCAGCTCACCACCGGGGGTCACCCCCACAGGACTCTCTGGGGCCAACGTCCTGACTTTC.

The chain recombines TRBV27 with TRBJ2-6; D is unclear. V was pared by 3 bases and J by 0 bases, with 6 bases between. The germline V gene encodes CDR1 MNHEY and CDR2 SMNVEV (reference sequence). The CDR3 has 15 amino acids. In DNA form, the CDR3 reads TGTGCCAGCAGTTTTCTTGGCTCTGGGGCCAACGTCCTGACTTTC. This gives the protein CASSFLGSGANVLTF.

The V and J genes are TRBV5-1 and TRBJ1-2; D remains unclear. Trimming took off 0 bases at V and 4 bases at J, with 10 bases between the two ends. The germline CDR1 and CDR2 sequences are SGHRS and YFSETQ. This CDR3 region has 14 residues. The CDR3 reads CASSLAGPFYGYTF. CDR3 DNA sequence: TGCGCCAGCAGCTTGGCCGGACCCTTCTATGGCTACACCTTC.

The genes are TRBV15 and TRBJ2-5; 7 nucleotides align to TRBD2. The CDR3 loop spans 15 amino acids. V shed 1 base and J 5 bases; nucleotides not matched to a gene: 7. CDR1 and CDR2 (germline): LNHNV, YYDKDF (reference sequence). For the CDR3, the DNA is TGTGCCACCAGCAGAGCATGGGGGGGAGGGGAGACCCAGTACTTC. Residues: CATSRAWGGGETQYF.

The CDR3 sequence is CASSLGGGGFTYEQYF. In nucleotides, the CDR3 is TGCGCCAGCAGCTTGGGCGGGGGGGGGTTTACTTACGAGCAGTACTTC. The chain combines TRBV5-1 with TRBJ2-7; 9 bases fit TRBD2. CDR3 length: 16 residues. Germline trimming cut 0 bases from V and 4 bases from J; bases unmatched to any gene: 8. CDR1 and CDR2 from the germline V gene are SGHRS and YFSETQ.

This clone came up a few times. The genes are TRBV20-1 and TRBJ1-1, with D uncertain. The germline CDR1 and CDR2 sequences are DFQATT and SNEGSKA (reference sequence). This CDR3 has 11 amino acids. V lost 6 bases, J lost 0 bases, and 5 bases lay in between. The CDR3 region is CSAPMNTEAFF. The CDR3 nucleotides read TGCAGTGCCCCCATGAACACTGAAGCTTTCTTT.

The chain employs TRBV2 and TRBJ2-4, with D perhaps matching TRBD2 (6 bases). The CDR3 has 12 amino acids. Trimming removed 8 bases from V and 8 bases from J, with 13 bases in between. Germline loops: CDR1 SNHLY, CDR2 FYNNEI. The CDR3 DNA sequence: TGTGCCAGCCGGAGGGGTGGGGACATTCAGTACTTC. Its protein is CASRRGGDIQYF.

The V gene is TRBV15, the J gene TRBJ2-3; 8 nucleotides align to TRBD2. J gave up 2 bases and V 3 bases, and 7 bases lay outside the gene matches. There are 16 residues in the CDR3. The germline V gene has CDR1 LNHNV and CDR2 YYDKDF (reference sequence). The CDR3 DNA sequence: TGTGCCACCAGCAGTATATTAGCGGGGCTCACAGATACGCAGTATTTT. Its protein is CATSSILAGLTDTQYF.

The CDR3 sequence: CASSFNTGAETQYF. The CDR3 DNA sequence: TGTGCCAGCAGCTTTAATACAGGCGCGGAGACCCAGTACTTC. V gene TRBV11-2 combines with J gene TRBJ2-5, with D possibly matching TRBD1 (5 bases). V was clipped by 3 bases and J by 5 bases, with 13 bases between them. CDR1 and CDR2 (germline): SGHAT, FQNNGV. This CDR3 has 14 amino acids. Looking up the rest from reference TRBV11-2 and TRBJ2-5 gives the full variable domain: EAGVAQSPRYKIIEKRQSVAFWCNPISGHATLYWYQQILGQGPKLLIQFQNNGVVDDSQLPKDRFSAERLKGVDSTLKIQPAKLEDSAVYLCASSFNTGAETQYFGPGTRLLVL.

The chain combines TRBV18 with TRBJ2-1; 9 bases agree with TRBD1. Per germline, CDR1 KGHSH and CDR2 LQKENI. The CDR3 spans 14 residues. Trimming removed 6 bases from V and 10 bases from J; junction bases left unmatched: 10. The CDR3 spells CASSGTGSLWEQFF. DNA of the CDR3: TGTGCCAGCTCCGGGACAGGGAGTCTATGGGAGCAGTTCTTC.

The gene calls are TRBV11-2 and TRBJ2-5; D unresolved. The DNA end lines up better with TRBJ2-7; the J call may be wrong. From germline, CDR1 is SGHAT and CDR2 FQNNGV. There are 14 residues in the CDR3. Written as DNA, the CDR3 is TGTGCCAGCAGCTTAGGTGGCAGCTCCTACGAGCAGTACTTC. Translating gives CASSLGGSSYEQYF.

The chain recombines TRBV5-1 with TRBJ1-1; D unresolved. Germline V lookup: CDR1 SGHRS, CDR2 YFSETQ. CDR3 size: 13 residues. The V gene lost 4 bases and the J gene lost 1 base, with 8 bases spanning the gap. The CDR3 is CASSNPRNTEAFF. CDR3 in DNA: TGCGCCAGCAGCAACCCTAGGAACACTGAAGCTTTCTTT.